One and the same sample provided the 26 T cell receptor beta chains below, sequenced in a study of CDR3 diversity in severe acne. TCRdb re-called the PCR reads with MiXCR, one entry per CDR3 protein. The sample has about 97,000 distinct CDR3 sequences, approximately 47% seen once. Sequenced material: blood. These receptor sequences come from a male donor with acne.

For this clonotype: A read error may produce the germline difference seen at one junction end. The rearrangement joins TRBV7-9 to TRBJ1-2, with TRBD1 as a possible D gene (6 bases). This CDR3 has 19 residues. The germline V gene encodes CDR1 SEHNR and CDR2 FQNEAQ (reference sequence). CDR3 amino acids: CTSSLASWGAPGPHYGYTF. The CDR3 coding sequence is TGTACCAGCAGCTTAGCAAGTTGGGGGGCACCTGGACCTCACTATGGCTACACCTTC.

At least ten counts were recorded for this clonotype. The chain's CDR3 is CASSQGTGGSYEQYF. The CDR3 DNA is TGTGCCAGCAGCCAAGGGACAGGGGGCTCCTACGAGCAGTACTTC. The chain couples TRBV4-2 to TRBJ2-7; 10 nucleotides line up with TRBD1. This CDR3 comprises 15 residues. CDR1 is LGHNA and CDR2 is YNFKEQ in the germline V gene. V lost 1 base and J lost 0; bases outside the gene matches: 0.

The chain carries TRBV28 and TRBJ2-2; TRBD1 might be the D (6 bases). CDR1 and CDR2 from the germline V gene are MDHEN and SYDVKM. V was shortened by 2 bases and J by 0 bases, with 10 bases between the two germline ends. This CDR3 spans 16 amino acids. CDR3 bases: TGTGCCAGCAGTTTAAGGGACACTGCGAACACCGGGGAGCTGTTTTTT. This translates into CASSLRDTANTGELFF.

This chain's CDR3 is CASRQDGQPQHF. For the CDR3, the DNA is TGTGCCAGCAGACAGGATGGTCAGCCCCAGCATTTT. The chain joins TRBV19 to TRBJ1-5; possible D gene TRBD1, 6 bases. Per germline, CDR1 LNHDA and CDR2 SQIVND (reference sequence). The CDR3 is 12 amino acids. With 9 bases removed from V and 6 bases from J, the gap between germline ends came to 12 bases. Supplemented by reference TRBV19 and TRBJ1-5, the full variable domain reads DGGITQSPKYLFRKEGQNVTLSCEQNLNHDAMYWYRQDPGQGLRLIYYSQIVNDFQKGDIAEGYSVSREKKESFPLTVTSAQKNPTAFYLCASRQDGQPQHFGDGTRLSIL.

This clonotype was seen at least ten times. As DNA, the CDR3 is TGTGGCTCGGGGAGTAGCTCCTACAATGAGCAGTTCTTC. Its translation is CGSGSSSYNEQFF. This rearrangement joins TRBV12-3 or TRBV12-4 to TRBJ2-1; D is perhaps TRBD2 (5 bases). The CDR3 totals 13 residues.

Remarks on this clonotype: A read error may account for a junction end that differs from germline. The chain recombines TRBV10-2 with TRBJ2-1; TRBD2 matches 9 bases. Looked up from germline, CDR1 is WSHSY and CDR2 is SAAADI. The CDR3 contains 17 residues. CDR3 protein: CASIEGLAGPAYNEQFF. DNA for the CDR3: TGCGCCAGCATTGAGGGGCTAGCGGGACCAGCCTACAATGAGCAGTTCTTC.

CDR3 nucleotides: TGCAGCCCCTCGGATTTGAATGAGCAGTTCTTC. The encoded protein is CSPSDLNEQFF. The gene calls are TRBV20-1 and TRBJ2-1, with D unclear. Germline lookup yields CDR1 DFQATT and CDR2 SNEGSKA (reference sequence). The CDR3 sequence is 11 residues long.

This clonotype was seen ten or more times. The J gene is TRBJ2-5, the V gene TRBV2; 7 bases line up with TRBD1. This CDR3 spans 14 amino acids. Germline V CDR1 and CDR2: SNHLY, FYNNEI. V trimming: 3 bases; J trimming: 4 bases; junction bases outside the gene matches: 5. The chain's CDR3 is CASSDPGTAETQYF. The CDR3, as DNA: TGTGCCAGCAGTGACCCCGGGACAGCAGAGACCCAGTACTTC.

This chain uses TRBV20-1 with TRBJ2-1; 7 bases line up with TRBD1. Looked up from germline, CDR1 is DFQATT and CDR2 is SNEGSKA (reference sequence). The CDR3 length is 15 residues. CDR3 loop: CSGNRGDSGGDEQFF. In nucleotides, the CDR3 is TGCAGCGGCAACAGGGGCGATTCGGGTGGGGATGAGCAGTTCTTC.

This clonotype showed up many times. This chain joins TRBV5-8 and TRBJ1-1; possible D gene TRBD1, 6 bases. Germline V gene sequence: CDR1 SGHTS, CDR2 YDEGEE. With 4 bases removed from V and 5 bases from J, the gap between germline ends came to 15 bases. This CDR3 comprises 14 residues. CDR3 region: CASSNTRGGTEAFF. The CDR3, as DNA: TGTGCCAGCAGCAATACCAGGGGAGGGACTGAAGCTTTCTTT.

This chain joins TRBV28 and TRBJ1-6; TRBD1 matches at 7 bases. V was clipped by 6 bases and J by 7 bases; unmatched bases: 9. CDR3 length: 15 residues. CDR1 is MDHEN, CDR2 SYDVKM, per germline. The CDR3 nucleotides are TGTGCCAGCAGGGGGGGGGACAGATCCAATTCACCCCTCCACTTT. Translated, it gives CASRGGDRSNSPLHF. The complete variable domain, with remaining parts taken from reference TRBV28 and TRBJ1-6, reads DVKVTQSSRYLVKRTGEKVFLECVQDMDHENMFWYRQDPGLGLRLIYFSYDVKMKEKGDIPEGYSVSREKKERFSLILESASTNQTSMYLCASRGGDRSNSPLHFGNGTRLTVT.

This clonotype was seen at least ten times. The CDR3: CASSLASGGEDTQYF. DNA for the CDR3: TGTGCCAGCAGCTTAGCATCGGGGGGGGAAGATACGCAGTATTTT. The V call is TRBV7-9, the J call TRBJ2-3; 8 positions agree with TRBD2. Unmatched junction bases numbered 4, after V lost 0 bases and J lost 5 bases. There are 15 residues in the CDR3. Germline V gives CDR1 SEHNR, CDR2 FQNEAQ (reference sequence).

This clonotype was counted at least ten times. The rearrangement uses TRBV7-6 and TRBJ1-1; D remains ambiguous. Germline CDR1 reads SGHVS; CDR2 reads FNYEAQ. V was cut by 5 bases and J by 4 bases, with 17 bases left in between. The CDR3 is 15 amino acids. The CDR3 region is CASSVGPGWGTEAFF. In DNA form, the CDR3 reads TGTGCCAGCAGCGTTGGACCCGGCTGGGGCACTGAAGCTTTCTTT.

The V call is TRBV9, the J call TRBJ1-1; D may be TRBD1 (6 bases). The CDR3 extends over 16 amino acids. The V gene's germline CDR1 is SGDLS and CDR2 YYNGEE. Trimming cost V 0 bases and J 1 base, with 13 bases left between them. This CDR3 reads CASSVVQDRSNTEAFF. The CDR3 region has the DNA TGTGCCAGCAGCGTAGTCCAGGACAGATCGAACACTGAAGCTTTCTTT.

The V call is TRBV20-1, the J call TRBJ1-1, with 7 bases matching TRBD1. Germline CDR1 DFQATT, CDR2 SNEGSKA (reference sequence). The CDR3 is 12 residues long. CDR3 region: CRQGGINTEAFF. The CDR3 coding sequence is TGCAGGCAGGGGGGAATCAACACTGAAGCTTTCTTT.

Points on this clonotype: A much larger clonotype is one base distant, so this may be a read error. This sequence joins TRBV28 and TRBJ1-4, with 9 bases aligning to TRBD1. In germline, CDR1 is MDHEN, CDR2 SYDVKM. There are 16 residues in the CDR3. CDR3 sequence (DNA): TGTGCCAGCAGCGGGACAGGGAGGTACGATAATGAAAGACTGCTTTTT. It is translated as CASSGTGRYDNERLLF.

This sequence joins TRBV10-3 and TRBJ1-1; D gene unclear. Germline assignment: CDR1 ENHRY and CDR2 SYGVKD. V was shortened by 10 bases and J by 3 bases, with 9 bases between the two germline ends. The CDR3 runs 11 residues. CDR3 sequence: CASVGDTEAFF. The CDR3 DNA follows: TGTGCCAGCGTCGGGGACACTGAAGCTTTCTTT.

This clonotype is a singleton in its sample. A single base separates this from a much larger clone, so it may be a read error. J is TRBJ2-2 and V is TRBV7-9; D gene ambiguous. In germline, CDR1 is SEHNR, CDR2 FQNEAQ (reference sequence). The CDR3 covers 13 residues. Trimming left V 4 bases short and J 2 bases short, with 5 bases between. The CDR3 loop reads CASSYRNTGELFF. The CDR3, as DNA: TGTGCCAGCAGCTACAGAAACACCGGGGAGCTGTTTTTT.

With regard to this clonotype: This may be a read error: a much more frequent sequence differs by one nucleotide. The conserved final phenylalanine or tryptophan is absent from the CDR3, which likely points to a read error. The rearrangement uses TRBV5-4 and TRBJ2-7; no reliable D call. CDR3 size: 14 residues. Between the trimmed V and J ends, which lost 4 bases and 6 bases, there was a span of 17 bases. In germline, CDR1 is SGHNT, CDR2 YYREEE (reference sequence). This CDR3 is CASSRDHSSPEQYL. In nucleotides, the CDR3 is TGTGCCAGCAGCCGTGACCATTCCTCTCCCGAGCAGTACCTC.

The table lists this clonotype with many counts. This chain joins TRBV20-1 and TRBJ2-3; 8 bases line up with TRBD2. The CDR3 contains 13 residues. Losses at the gene ends were 6 bases for V and 5 bases for J; bases not matched to a gene: 7. Per germline, CDR1 DFQATT and CDR2 SNEGSKA (reference sequence). As DNA, the CDR3 is TGCAGTGCCCCGGGACTAGTCGTAGATACGCAGTATTTT. It specifies CSAPGLVVDTQYF.

This chain connects TRBV4-1 to TRBJ2-1; D may be TRBD2 (5 bases). Germline CDR1 MGHRA, CDR2 YSYEKL. The CDR3 runs 16 residues. The V gene lost 4 bases and the J gene lost 0 bases, with 13 bases spanning the gap. The CDR3 DNA is TGCGCCAGCAGCCGCCTAGGGAGCGGCTCCTACAATGAGCAGTTCTTC. This sequence encodes CASSRLGSGSYNEQFF.

This clonotype has ten or more counts. The rearrangement links TRBV18 to TRBJ2-5, with 7 nucleotides matching TRBD1. The V and J ends lost 3 bases and 2 bases, in that order; junction bases with no gene match: 0. CDR1 is KGHSH and CDR2 is LQKENI in the germline V gene. This CDR3 comprises 13 residues. The CDR3 DNA is TGTGCCAGCTCACCGGGACAGCAAGAGACCCAGTACTTC. Amino acids: CASSPGQQETQYF.

Comment on this clonotype: No conserved phenylalanine or tryptophan is present at the end of the CDR3, so a read error is the likely explanation. V is TRBV7-3 and J is TRBJ2-7; 8 nucleotides line up with TRBD1. Germline V gene data show CDR1 as SGHTA and CDR2 as FQGTGA. The V segment lost 5 bases and the J segment 2 bases; nucleotides outside the gene matches: 14. This CDR3 has 17 amino acids. CDR3 amino acids: CASSTQASDRAPYEQYS. CDR3 nucleotide sequence: TGTGCCAGCAGCACCCAGGCGTCGGACAGGGCCCCCTACGAGCAGTACTCC.

Of note for this clonotype: Lacking the conserved final phenylalanine or tryptophan, this CDR3 likely reflects a read error. The DNA is omitted, as the CDR3 cannot be located on it reliably, and the CDR3 follows TCRdb's listing. CDR3 sequence: CSARGAIE. The chain is built from TRBV20-1 and TRBJ2-2. The CDR3 is 8 residues long, counting both termini. The V gene's germline CDR1 is DFQATT and CDR2 SNEGSKA (reference sequence).

In its sample, this clonotype was seen many times. This chain connects TRBV6-4 to TRBJ2-3; 11 positions agree with TRBD2. V gave up 2 bases and J gave up 5 bases; unmatched junction bases: 0. Looked up from germline, CDR1 is MRHNA and CDR2 is SNTAGT. The CDR3 covers 14 residues. The CDR3 loop is CASSDTSGRDTQYF. DNA of the CDR3: TGTGCCAGCAGTGACACTAGCGGGAGAGATACGCAGTATTTT.

The chain carries TRBV5-1 and TRBJ2-2; tentatively, D is TRBD2 (5 bases). Germline loops: CDR1 SGHRS, CDR2 YFSETQ. The CDR3 has 13 amino acids. Trimming took 9 bases from V and 0 from J, leaving 9 bases between them. The CDR3 spells CAKTLANTGELFF. DNA of the CDR3: TGCGCCAAGACACTAGCGAACACCGGGGAGCTGTTTTTT.